Detailed here is one T cell receptor beta chain. This specimen belongs to a study of shared clonotypes between healthy human individuals. Germline V gene lookup returns CDR1 MNHEY and CDR2 SVGAGI. The CDR3 is 14 amino acids. V was clipped by 4 bases and J by 5 bases; unmatched bases: 7. Data came from immunoSEQ multiplex PCR; TCRdb stores just in-frame clones and leaves some out. The table has about 360,000 clones, less than 75% seen once. The sample comprised memory CD4+ T cells sorted from blood. Subset here: CD45RA-negative fraction. This clonotype was obtained from a man aged 25 to 45 in good health. The V and J genes are TRBV6-5 and TRBJ2-5, with 7 positions matching TRBD2. The CDR3 spells CASSSGTNAETQYF. The CDR3 DNA follows: TGTGCCAGCAGTTCCGGGACTAATGCGGAGACCCAGTACTTC.